The 13 T cell receptor beta chains below all came from one sample that was sequenced in a study of blood T cell repertoires in COVID-19. Method: immunoSEQ multiplex PCR; TCRdb's copy keeps in-frame clones and lacks some. Here the sample spans approximately 210,000 clones, 86% being singletons. Sequences were obtained from peripheral blood. Every receptor here comes from a young man who had recovered from COVID-19.

The gene calls are TRBV27 and TRBJ1-2; the match to TRBD1 covers 7 bases. After removal of 1 base from V and 8 bases from J, the junction contained 10 bases not matched to a gene. The V gene's germline CDR1 is MNHEY and CDR2 SMNVEV (reference sequence). CDR3 size: 15 residues. The DNA of the CDR3 is TGTGCCAGCAGTTTATACAGGGGCAATGCTTGGGGCTACACCTTC. This sequence encodes CASSLYRGNAWGYTF.

This clone was seen only a few times. This chain connects TRBV12-3 or TRBV12-4 to TRBJ1-2; D call uncertain. The CDR3 loop spans 13 amino acids. Between the trimmed V and J ends, which lost 9 bases and 0 bases, there was a span of 11 bases. CDR3 bases: TGTGCCAGTCCGGGGAAAGCTAACTATGGCTACACCTTC. This sequence encodes CASPGKANYGYTF.

V usage is TRBV5-1 and J usage is TRBJ1-2; a weak D match, TRBD1 (5 bases). This CDR3 has 13 residues. The germline CDR1 and CDR2 sequences are SGHRS and YFSETQ. Trimming removed 2 bases from V and 6 bases from J, with 11 bases in between. CDR3 in DNA: TGCGCCAGCAGCTTCCAGGGCTCGGATGGCTACACCTTC. The encoded protein is CASSFQGSDGYTF. Based on the CDR3 plus reference TRBV5-1 and TRBJ1-2, the full variable domain is KAGVTQTPRYLIKTRGQQVTLSCSPISGHRSVSWYQQTPGQGLQFLFEYFSETQRNKGNFPGRFSGRQFSNSRSEMNVSTLELGDSALYLCASSFQGSDGYTFGSGTRLTVV.

The J gene is TRBJ2-3, the V gene TRBV11-3, with 8 bases aligning to TRBD1. CDR3 size: 14 residues. With 6 bases clipped from V and 6 bases from J, the junction kept 8 bases outside the gene matches. Per germline, CDR1 SGHNT and CDR2 YENEEA. CDR3 DNA: TGTGCCAGCAGATCCGGACAGGGTGGGGATACGCAGTATTTT. Protein sequence: CASRSGQGGDTQYF. Full variable domain (rest looked up from reference TRBV11-3 and TRBJ2-3): EAGVVQSPRYKIIEKKQPVAFWCNPISGHNTLYWYLQNLGQGPELLIRYENEEAVDDSQLPKDRFSAERLKGVDSTLKIQPAELGDSAVYLCASRSGQGGDTQYFGPGTRLTVL.

V usage is TRBV15 and J usage is TRBJ2-6; tentatively, D is TRBD1 (5 bases). CDR1 LNHNV and CDR2 YYDKDF come from the germline V gene (reference sequence). With 5 bases removed from V and 4 bases from J, the gap between germline ends came to 18 bases. The CDR3 loop spans 17 amino acids. The CDR3, as DNA: TGTGCCACCAGCGCCCGGGCCAGGGTTTGGGGGGCCAACGTCCTGACTTTC. This encodes CATSARARVWGANVLTF. Full variable domain (outside the CDR3, taken from reference TRBV15 and TRBJ2-6): DAMVIQNPRYQVTQFGKPVTLSCSQTLNHNVMYWYQQKSSQAPKLLFHYYDKDFNNEADTPDNFQSRRPNTSFCFLDIRSPGLGDTAMYLCATSARARVWGANVLTFGAGSRLTVL.

The chain is built from TRBV7-2 and TRBJ1-6; D is possibly TRBD1 (5 bases). Trimming pared 1 base from V and 6 bases from J, leaving 16 bases between. Per the germline V gene, CDR1 is SGHTA and CDR2 is FQGNSA. The CDR3 has 17 amino acids. CDR3 in amino acids: CASSLEGLRGSNSPLHF. The CDR3 DNA reads TGTGCCAGCAGCTTAGAAGGGCTAAGGGGAAGTAATTCACCCCTCCACTTT.

The CDR3 protein is CASSQLANLGGAPTGELFF. For the CDR3, the DNA is TGTGCCAGCAGCCAATTAGCTAACCTAGGAGGGGCGCCCACCGGGGAGCTGTTTTTT. The chain is built from TRBV3-1 (or the pseudogene TRBV3-2) and TRBJ2-2, with D possibly TRBD2 on 6 matching bases. The ends were cut back, 2 bases at V and 4 bases at J, with 23 bases in the middle. Germline values: CDR1 LGHDT, CDR2 YNNKEL (reference sequence). The CDR3 has 19 amino acids.

The chain carries TRBV18 and TRBJ1-2; D might be TRBD1 (6 bases). Germline V lookup: CDR1 KGHSH, CDR2 LQKENI. The CDR3 extends over 15 amino acids. The ends were cut back, 3 bases at V and 0 bases at J, with 11 bases in the middle. The CDR3 here is CASSPSTGSNYGYTF. For the CDR3, the DNA is TGTGCCAGCTCACCCTCCACAGGGTCTAACTATGGCTACACCTTC.

This clone was observed at least ten times. The chain couples TRBV18 to TRBJ2-7, with D maybe TRBD2 (6 bases). The germline V and J ends were trimmed by 6 bases and 0 bases, with 15 bases remaining between them. Per the germline V gene, CDR1 is KGHSH and CDR2 is LQKENI. CDR3 length equals 15 residues. In DNA form, the CDR3 reads TGTGCCAGCTCCCTGGGGGGAAGAAGCTCCTACGAGCAGTACTTC. This codes for CASSLGGRSSYEQYF.

This clone has at least ten counts. V is TRBV13 and J is TRBJ1-3; no reliable D call. Germline assignment: CDR1 PRHDT and CDR2 FYEKMQ (reference sequence). This CDR3 is 14 amino acids long. Trimming shortened V by 3 bases and J by 0 bases, and 6 bases separated the two germline ends. The CDR3: CASSFSVSGNTIYF. The CDR3 region has the DNA TGTGCCAGCAGCTTCTCAGTCTCTGGAAACACCATATATTTT.

This clone has more than one count but fewer than ten. The chain uses TRBV27 and TRBJ2-7; D unresolved. With 5 bases removed from V and 3 bases from J, the gap between germline ends came to 5 bases. Germline lookup yields CDR1 MNHEY and CDR2 SMNVEV (reference sequence). This CDR3 comprises 11 residues. DNA for the CDR3: TGTGCCAGCAGTACCTACTACGAGCAGTACTTC. Translating it yields CASSTYYEQYF.

This rearrangement joins TRBV9 to TRBJ2-5; 8 nucleotides agree with TRBD1. The length of the CDR3 is 14 residues. V was pared by 0 bases and J by 4 bases, with 2 bases of the junction left unmatched. The V gene's germline CDR1 is SGDLS and CDR2 YYNGEE. The chain's CDR3 is CASSVVQGGETQYF. The CDR3 region has the DNA TGTGCCAGCAGCGTAGTACAGGGGGGAGAGACCCAGTACTTC.

CDR3 protein: CASSRRTGVNGELFF. The CDR3 coding sequence is TGTGCCAGCAGTCGGCGGACAGGGGTGAACGGGGAGCTGTTTTTT. The chain combines TRBV6-5 with TRBJ2-2; TRBD1 agrees at 9 bases. With 5 bases clipped from V and 7 bases from J, the junction kept 8 bases outside the gene matches. From germline, CDR1 is MNHEY and CDR2 SVGAGI. This CDR3 contains 15 residues.